The source of this T cell receptor (beta chain) is a study of CD8 T cells in ankylosing spondylitis. Study-wide results and limits: What seemed typical of ankylosing spondylitis blood was a TCR beta motif built from 7 or 8 highly homologous variants. Disease-linked clones reportedly concentrated significantly in matched ankylosing spondylitis synovial fluid.

The authors made TCR beta libraries by quantitative 5'-RACE with molecular barcodes. In TCRdb, the 5' RACE reads were re-called with MiXCR into one record per CDR3 protein. The profile covers approximately 46,000 distinct CDR3 sequences, with about 10% appearing a single time and roughly 1.3% taken by the ten largest. As for this clonotype: Its antigen is undetermined.

Trimming took off 3 bases at V and 1 base at J, with 5 bases between the two ends. CDR1 MNHNY and CDR2 SVGAGI come from the germline V gene (reference sequence). The CDR3 length is 13 residues. The TCR sequence derives from a male donor with ankylosing spondylitis or in good health (not recorded which). The chain has TRBV6-6 and TRBJ2-3; D not resolved. Sequencing input: blood, either unsorted or a sorted T cell fraction (not recorded which). The CDR3 here is CASSYAGTDTQYF. The CDR3, as DNA: TGTGCCAGCAGTTATGCAGGCACAGATACGCAGTATTTT.